This TCR beta chain was captured in a study of cytomegalovirus exposure and HLA in healthy donors. Overall study findings and caveats: CMV serostatus stood as the only immune exposure information on hand. Later analysis reportedly placed an Asian-associated ancestry cluster below the approximately 700-donor mean in N-insertions.

Comments on this clone: Its matching antigen is unknown.

Germline V lookup: CDR1 SNHLY, CDR2 FYNNEI. Germline trimming cut 4 bases from V and 1 base from J; bases unmatched to any gene: 1. This CDR3 has 14 amino acids. Vbeta (60) and Jbeta (13) primers were used in the PCR. Produced via immunoSEQ multiplex PCR; TCRdb's table is partial and in-frame only. The sample contains fewer than 120,000 clones, roughly 86% of which appear only once. The sample was PBMCs. This chain joins TRBV2 and TRBJ2-1; TRBD1 agrees at 7 bases. The clonotype was recovered from a man in his forties in good health and CMV-seronegative. The DNA for the CDR3 is TGTGCCAGCAGTGGACAGGGTTCCTACAATGAGCAGTTCTTC. Translation gives CASSGQGSYNEQFF. Together with reference TRBV2 and TRBJ2-1, the CDR3 gives the full variable domain: EPEVTQTPSHQVTQMGQEVILRCVPISNHLYFYWYRQILGQKVEFLVSFYNNEISEKSEIFDDQFSVERPDGSNFTLKIRSTKLEDSAMYFCASSGQGSYNEQFFGPGTRLTVL.